The 25 T cell receptor beta chains reported below all come from one sample, sequenced in a study of T cells in tuberculosis. The protocol was immunoSEQ multiplex PCR, while the TCRdb copy is restricted to in-frame clones and leaves out a portion. The sample records 55,000 to 70,000 clones, about 76% being singletons. Cells were sorted from thawed PBMC rested overnight and stained with GMM-loaded CD1B tetramer, viability dye and anti-CD3. CD1B tetramers were loaded with Rhodococcus equi-derived C32 glucose monomycolate. The specimen sequenced was CD1b-GMM tetramer-negative cells sorted from PBMCs. Source of these receptors: an adult woman with latent tuberculosis.

Note on this clone: Other DNA sequences within the sample encode an identical CDR3. This sequence joins TRBV2 and TRBJ1-2, with D perhaps TRBD1 (6 bases). Germline V gene data show CDR1 as SNHLY and CDR2 as FYNNEI. Between the trimmed V and J ends, which lost 0 bases and 7 bases, there was a span of 15 bases. The CDR3 contains 15 residues. The CDR3 is CASSEAPRDTGGYTF. In DNA form, the CDR3 reads TGTGCCAGCAGTGAAGCCCCCCGGGACACGGGTGGCTACACCTTC. Based on the CDR3 plus reference TRBV2 and TRBJ1-2, the full variable domain is EPEVTQTPSHQVTQMGQEVILRCVPISNHLYFYWYRQILGQKVEFLVSFYNNEISEKSEIFDDQFSVERPDGSNFTLKIRSTKLEDSAMYFCASSEAPRDTGGYTFGSGTRLTVV.

The gene calls are TRBV6-1 and TRBJ1-2, with TRBD1 identical over 7 bases. Per the germline V gene, CDR1 is MNHNS and CDR2 is SASEGT. The CDR3 is 13 amino acids. Trimming took 5 bases from V and 5 from J; bases not matched to a gene: 5. Here the CDR3 DNA reads TGTGCCAGCAGTCCGGACAGGAGTTATGGCTACACCTTC. Translated, it gives CASSPDRSYGYTF.

The V call is TRBV6-1, the J call TRBJ2-5; 13 positions agree with TRBD2. The J call is doubtful: the DNA matches TRBJ2-7 better. Germline assignment: CDR1 MNHNS and CDR2 SASEGT. The CDR3 totals 17 residues. CDR3 in amino acids: CASSVGTSGTFSYEQYF. The CDR3 DNA reads as TGTGCCAGCAGTGTCGGGACTAGCGGGACGTTCTCCTACGAGCAGTACTTC.

This clone was counted a few times. The chain has TRBV18 and TRBJ2-1, with D maybe TRBD1 (5 bases). The CDR3 is 16 residues long. Trimming cost V 2 bases and J 2 bases, with 13 bases left between them. Per germline, CDR1 KGHSH and CDR2 LQKENI. The CDR3 here is CASSPSRTLTYNEQFF. Written as DNA, the CDR3 is TGTGCCAGCTCACCATCGAGGACACTCACCTACAATGAGCAGTTCTTC.

This clone was recorded a few times. The chain recombines TRBV28 with TRBJ2-4; tentatively, D is TRBD1 (5 bases). The CDR3 extends over 12 amino acids. CDR1 is MDHEN, CDR2 SYDVKM, per germline. V dropped 2 bases and J dropped 7 bases, with 6 bases sitting between them. The DNA for the CDR3 is TGTGCCAGCAGTTTAAAGGGGAACATTCAGTACTTC. Its translation is CASSLKGNIQYF. Using reference TRBV28 and TRBJ2-4 for the parts outside the CDR3, the full variable domain is DVKVTQSSRYLVKRTGEKVFLECVQDMDHENMFWYRQDPGLGLRLIYFSYDVKMKEKGDIPEGYSVSREKKERFSLILESASTNQTSMYLCASSLKGNIQYFGAGTRLSVL.

The CDR3 DNA follows: TGTGCCATCCTCCCCTCCAGGGACAGGCCCGATTATAGCAATCAGCCCCAGCATTTT. It yields the protein CAILPSRDRPDYSNQPQHF. This chain joins TRBV21-1 and TRBJ1-5; the table's D gene call, TRBD1, was not cross checked with the DNA. TRBV21-1 is marked as a pseudogene. CDR3 size: 19 residues.

The chain uses TRBV14 and TRBJ1-1, with 7 bases fitting TRBD1. V was pared by 3 bases and J by 1 base, with 8 bases of the junction left unmatched. Germline V gives CDR1 SGHDN, CDR2 FVKESK. The CDR3 has 16 amino acids. The CDR3 DNA reads TGTGCCAGCAGCCATGCTGAGGGGGCGTGGAACACTGAAGCTTTCTTT. Its protein product is CASSHAEGAWNTEAFF.

The chain carries TRBV28 and TRBJ1-2; D uncertain. Looked up from germline, CDR1 is MDHEN and CDR2 is SYDVKM. V lost 2 bases to trimming and J lost 4 bases, with 11 bases between them. The CDR3 covers 14 residues. Here the CDR3 reads CASSLGSPGYGYTF. Here the CDR3 DNA reads TGTGCCAGCAGTTTAGGCAGCCCGGGCTATGGCTACACCTTC.

The chain uses TRBV2 and TRBJ2-1; 8 positions agree with TRBD2. Losses at the gene ends were 4 bases for V and 6 bases for J; bases not matched to a gene: 5. Germline-derived CDR1 and CDR2 are SNHLY and FYNNEI. CDR3 length: 14 residues. CDR3 sequence reads: CASSGLALANEQFF. For the CDR3, the DNA is TGTGCCAGCAGTGGACTAGCGTTGGCCAATGAGCAGTTCTTC.

V usage is TRBV6-1 and J usage is TRBJ1-2; possibly TRBD1 for D (6 bases). Germline-derived CDR1 and CDR2 are MNHNS and SASEGT. Between the trimmed V and J ends, which lost 7 bases and 7 bases, there was a span of 19 bases. There are 14 residues in the CDR3. In nucleotides, the CDR3 is TGTGCCAGCAACCTTCGTAGGGGGAGCCCTGGCTACACCTTC. It yields the protein CASNLRRGSPGYTF.

The chain is built from TRBV10-3 and TRBJ2-7; 9 bases line up with TRBD1. Germline V lookup: CDR1 ENHRY, CDR2 SYGVKD. This CDR3 spans 15 amino acids. Trimming took 2 bases from V and 3 from J; bases not matched to a gene: 5. The CDR3 reads CAISEGDRAFYEQYF. CDR3 DNA sequence: TGTGCCATCAGTGAGGGGGACAGGGCCTTCTACGAGCAGTACTTC.

This chain joins TRBV19 and TRBJ2-7; TRBD1 matches at 7 bases. The CDR3 is 13 amino acids. J was trimmed by 5 bases and V by 4 bases; bases with no gene match: 5. Germline lookup yields CDR1 LNHDA and CDR2 SQIVND (reference sequence). The CDR3, as DNA: TGTGCCAGTAGTAGTTACAGGGGCCACGAGCAGTACTTC. Protein sequence: CASSSYRGHEQYF.

In this sample, this clone turned up once. V is TRBV4-2 and J is TRBJ2-3; TRBD2 is a possible D gene (7 bases). CDR3 length equals 18 residues. V lost 0 bases and J 5 bases, leaving 21 bases between the germline ends. CDR1 is LGHNA and CDR2 is YNFKEQ in the germline V gene. CDR3 bases: TGTGCCAGCAGCCAAGATCGGAGCGGCGGGGGCGGGGAAGATACGCAGTATTTT. Residues: CASSQDRSGGGGEDTQYF.

This chain links TRBV5-1 with TRBJ1-2; TRBD1 matches 9 bases. Trimming at V came to 2 bases and at J to 6 bases, leaving 8 bases not matched to a gene. The CDR3 loop spans 15 amino acids. Germline assignment: CDR1 SGHRS and CDR2 YFSETQ. CDR3 coding DNA: TGCGCCAGCAGCTTCCGAACAGGGGGCGAGAATGGCTACACCTTC. This translates into CASSFRTGGENGYTF.

This clone occurred once. The genes are TRBV29-1 and TRBJ2-1, with 7 bases lining up with TRBD2. Germline V lookup: CDR1 SQVTM, CDR2 ANQGSEA. The CDR3 loop spans 15 amino acids. J lost 6 bases, V lost 8 bases, and 16 bases had no gene match. CDR3 coding DNA: TGCAGCCCCTCCGCTGTGGCGGGAGCCCTCAATGAGCAGTTCTTC. Protein: CSPSAVAGALNEQFF.

The rearrangement uses TRBV4-1 and TRBJ2-1, with D maybe TRBD2 (7 bases). V was pared by 3 bases and J by 4 bases, with 13 bases between. CDR1 MGHRA and CDR2 YSYEKL come from the germline V gene. CDR3 length equals 15 residues. Here the CDR3 reads CASSQWGRGYNEQFF. The DNA of the CDR3 is TGCGCCAGCAGCCAGTGGGGGCGGGGGTACAATGAGCAGTTCTTC.

This sequence joins TRBV5-8 and TRBJ2-3; 9 bases are a match to TRBD1. V trimming: 0 bases; J trimming: 3 bases; junction bases outside the gene matches: 8. The CDR3 consists of 17 residues. Germline V gives CDR1 SGHTS, CDR2 YDEGEE. The DNA for the CDR3 is TGTGCCAGCAGCTTGGTCTCGACCGGGACAGGGACAGATACGCAGTATTTT. It specifies CASSLVSTGTGTDTQYF.

The chain carries TRBV4-2 and TRBJ2-3; 12 bases align to TRBD1. Trimming took 2 bases from V and 0 from J; bases not matched to a gene: 12. The CDR3 sequence is 20 residues long. Germline-derived CDR1 and CDR2 are LGHNA and YNFKEQ. CDR3 nucleotide sequence: TGTGCCAGCAGCCAATTCCCCGGGACAGGGGGCAGGCGGAGCACAGATACGCAGTATTTT. Its translation is CASSQFPGTGGRRSTDTQYF.

The CDR3 is CASTFVGAGANVLTF. DNA of the CDR3: TGTGCCAGCACCTTCGTCGGGGCTGGGGCCAACGTCCTGACTTTC. The rearrangement joins TRBV7-2 to TRBJ2-6; weak D call: TRBD2 (5 bases). V was shortened by 7 bases and J by 2 bases, with 12 bases between the two germline ends. This CDR3 comprises 15 residues. CDR1 is SGHTA and CDR2 is FQGNSA in the germline V gene.

The chain joins TRBV7-2 to TRBJ2-7; D might be TRBD2 (5 bases). In germline, CDR1 is SGHTA, CDR2 FQGNSA. The V end lost 4 bases, the J end lost 2 bases, and 12 bases lay between the germline ends. The CDR3 covers 14 residues. Written as DNA, the CDR3 is TGTGCCAGCAGCTCTCGGACTCTTCCCTACGAGCAGTACTTC. Protein sequence: CASSSRTLPYEQYF.

The V and J genes are TRBV4-1 and TRBJ1-1; 9 bases agree with TRBD1. The CDR3 consists of 18 residues. CDR1 and CDR2 (germline): MGHRA, YSYEKL. The V segment lost 2 bases and the J segment 6 bases; nucleotides outside the gene matches: 16. The CDR3 nucleotides read TGCGCCAGCAGCCAATCCCCGGGACAGGGCTTCGGTAGGGCTGAAGCTTTCTTT. As protein: CASSQSPGQGFGRAEAFF.

The rearrangement uses TRBV2 and TRBJ2-7; perhaps TRBD1 as D (6 bases). V was cut by 6 bases and J by 0 bases, with 15 bases left in between. This CDR3 has 15 residues. Germline CDR1 SNHLY, CDR2 FYNNEI. CDR3 nucleotide sequence: TGTGCCAGCAGGCCAACAGGGATGAGCTCCTACGAGCAGTACTTC. Protein sequence: CASRPTGMSSYEQYF.

The J gene is TRBJ2-1, the V gene TRBV2; the D is unclear. V was cut by 4 bases and J by 5 bases, with 9 bases left in between. The CDR3 is made up of 13 amino acids. Germline values: CDR1 SNHLY, CDR2 FYNNEI. CDR3 protein: CASSVRMNNEQFF. CDR3 DNA sequence: TGTGCCAGCAGTGTCAGGATGAACAATGAGCAGTTCTTC.

This chain connects TRBV2 to TRBJ2-7; TRBD1 matches 8 bases. This CDR3 region has 13 residues. Losses at the gene ends were 5 bases for V and 11 bases for J; bases not matched to a gene: 11. Looked up from germline, CDR1 is SNHLY and CDR2 is FYNNEI. The CDR3 DNA follows: TGTGCCAGCAGTCCGGGACAGGCGAGGAAGGAGTACTTC. Encoded protein: CASSPGQARKEYF.

This clone was recorded once. The chain joins TRBV19 to TRBJ1-2; D not resolved. V dropped 7 bases and J dropped 5 bases, with 17 bases sitting between them. Germline loops: CDR1 LNHDA, CDR2 SQIVND (reference sequence). The CDR3 consists of 14 residues. CDR3 sequence reads: CASTPGWATYGYTF. The CDR3 DNA reads TGTGCCAGTACCCCCGGCTGGGCCACTTATGGCTACACCTTC.